This T cell receptor beta chain was profiled in a study of OX40 agonist ivuxolimab in advanced cancers. Findings of the study overall: In the 0.1-3.0 mg/kg groups, partial responders showed among the lowest expansion. Dose levels from 0.1 to 3.0 mg/kg saw CD4+ and CD8+ blood T cells expand clonally by week 6.

About this clone itself: What it recognizes is unknown.

Germline V gene sequence: CDR1 SQVTM, CDR2 ANQGSEA. V lost 4 bases to trimming and J lost 1 base; unmatched junction nucleotides: 5. The CDR3 spans 15 residues. Exclusion of a patient followed from autoimmune disease history or systemic immunosuppression. The assay was immunoSEQ multiplex PCR, and TCRdb's table has in-frame clones only and misses some. The sample carries 35,000 to 45,000 clones, roughly nine tenths recorded once. V is TRBV29-1 and J is TRBJ2-3; 10 nucleotides align to TRBD2. Sequencing was performed on CD4+ or CD8+ T cells sorted from blood, taken in a trial of the OX40 agonist ivuxolimab. The clonotype was recovered from an adult with an advanced solid tumor such as melanoma, head and neck, liver or kidney cancer. The CDR3 region is CSVVLAGVRTDTQYF. Here the CDR3 DNA reads TGCAGCGTTGTGCTAGCGGGGGTTCGCACAGATACGCAGTATTTT.